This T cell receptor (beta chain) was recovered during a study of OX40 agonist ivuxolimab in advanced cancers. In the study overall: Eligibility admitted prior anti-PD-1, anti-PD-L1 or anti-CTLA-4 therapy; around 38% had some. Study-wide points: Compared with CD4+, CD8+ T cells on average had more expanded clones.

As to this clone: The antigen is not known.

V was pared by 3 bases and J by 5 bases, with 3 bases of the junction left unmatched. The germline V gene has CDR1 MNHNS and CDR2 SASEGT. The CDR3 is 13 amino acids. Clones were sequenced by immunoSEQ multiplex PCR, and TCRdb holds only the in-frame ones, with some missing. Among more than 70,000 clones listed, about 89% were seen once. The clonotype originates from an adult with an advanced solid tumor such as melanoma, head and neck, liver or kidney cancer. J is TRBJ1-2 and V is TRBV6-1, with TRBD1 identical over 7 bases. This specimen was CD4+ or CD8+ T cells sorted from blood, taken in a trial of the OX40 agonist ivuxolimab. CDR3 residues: CASSETGTYGYTF. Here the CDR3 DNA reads TGTGCCAGCAGTGAGACAGGGACTTATGGCTACACCTTC.